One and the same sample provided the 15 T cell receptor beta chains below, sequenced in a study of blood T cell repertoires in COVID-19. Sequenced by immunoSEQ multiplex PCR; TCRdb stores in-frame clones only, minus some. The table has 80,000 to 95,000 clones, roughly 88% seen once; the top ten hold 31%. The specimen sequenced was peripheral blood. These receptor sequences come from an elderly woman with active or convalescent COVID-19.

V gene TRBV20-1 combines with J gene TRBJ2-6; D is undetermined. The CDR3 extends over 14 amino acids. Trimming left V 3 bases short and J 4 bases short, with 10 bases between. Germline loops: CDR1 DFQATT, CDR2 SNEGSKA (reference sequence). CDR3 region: CSASSVPGANVLTF. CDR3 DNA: TGCAGTGCTAGTTCGGTCCCCGGGGCCAACGTCCTGACTTTC.

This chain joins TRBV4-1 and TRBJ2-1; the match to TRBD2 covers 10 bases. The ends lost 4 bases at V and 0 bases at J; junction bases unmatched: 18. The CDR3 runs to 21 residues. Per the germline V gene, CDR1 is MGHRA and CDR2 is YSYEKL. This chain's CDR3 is CASSPTGLAGVRGYSYNEQFF. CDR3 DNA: TGCGCCAGCAGCCCCACGGGGCTAGCGGGAGTCAGGGGTTACTCCTACAATGAGCAGTTCTTC.

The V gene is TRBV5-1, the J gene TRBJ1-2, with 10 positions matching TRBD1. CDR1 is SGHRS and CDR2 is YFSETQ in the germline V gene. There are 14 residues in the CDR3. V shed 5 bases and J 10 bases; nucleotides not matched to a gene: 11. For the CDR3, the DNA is TGCGCCAGCAGTCCAGGGGACAGGGGTTACTCCTACACCTTC. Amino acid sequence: CASSPGDRGYSYTF.

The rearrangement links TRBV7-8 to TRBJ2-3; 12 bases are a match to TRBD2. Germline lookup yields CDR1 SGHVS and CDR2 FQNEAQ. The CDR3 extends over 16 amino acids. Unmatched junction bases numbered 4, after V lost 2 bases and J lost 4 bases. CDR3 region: CASSLRLAGVPDTQYF. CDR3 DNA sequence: TGTGCCAGCAGCTTAAGACTAGCGGGAGTCCCAGATACGCAGTATTTT.

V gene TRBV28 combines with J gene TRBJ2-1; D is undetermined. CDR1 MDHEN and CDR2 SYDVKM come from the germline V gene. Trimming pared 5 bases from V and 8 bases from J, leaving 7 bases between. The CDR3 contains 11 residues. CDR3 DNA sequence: TGTGCCAGCAGTGACTTGGATGAGCAGTTCTTC. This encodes CASSDLDEQFF.

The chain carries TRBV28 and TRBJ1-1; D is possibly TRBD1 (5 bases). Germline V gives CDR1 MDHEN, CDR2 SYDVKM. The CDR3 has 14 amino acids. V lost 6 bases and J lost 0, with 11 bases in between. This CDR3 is CASRETVLNTEAFF. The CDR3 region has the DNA TGTGCCAGCAGAGAGACAGTTTTGAACACTGAAGCTTTCTTT.

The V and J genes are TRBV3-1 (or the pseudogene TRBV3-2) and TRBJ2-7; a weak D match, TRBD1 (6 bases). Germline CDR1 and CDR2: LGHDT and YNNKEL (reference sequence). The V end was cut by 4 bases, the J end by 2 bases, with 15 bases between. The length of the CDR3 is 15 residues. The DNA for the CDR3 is TGTGCCAGCAGCCCCGAGGGGGTCTTCACCTACGAGCAGTACTTC. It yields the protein CASSPEGVFTYEQYF.

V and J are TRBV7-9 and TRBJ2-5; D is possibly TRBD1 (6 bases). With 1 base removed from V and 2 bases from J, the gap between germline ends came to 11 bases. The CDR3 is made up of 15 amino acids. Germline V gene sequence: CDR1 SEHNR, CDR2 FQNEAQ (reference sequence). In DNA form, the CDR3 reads TGTGCCAGCAGCTTAGGTGGACAGTCTCAAGAGACCCAGTACTTC. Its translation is CASSLGGQSQETQYF.

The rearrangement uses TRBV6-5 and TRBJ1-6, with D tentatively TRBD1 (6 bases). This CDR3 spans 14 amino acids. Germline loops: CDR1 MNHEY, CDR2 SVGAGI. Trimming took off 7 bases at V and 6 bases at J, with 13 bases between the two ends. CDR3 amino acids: CASTRGGVNSPLHF. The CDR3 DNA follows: TGTGCCAGCACCAGGGGAGGGGTTAATTCACCCCTCCACTTT.

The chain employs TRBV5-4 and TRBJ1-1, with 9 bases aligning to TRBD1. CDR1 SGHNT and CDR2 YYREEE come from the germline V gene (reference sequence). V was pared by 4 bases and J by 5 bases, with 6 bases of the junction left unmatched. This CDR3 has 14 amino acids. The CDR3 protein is CASSAGQGRTEAFF. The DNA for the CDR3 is TGTGCCAGCAGCGCCGGACAGGGGAGGACTGAAGCTTTCTTT.

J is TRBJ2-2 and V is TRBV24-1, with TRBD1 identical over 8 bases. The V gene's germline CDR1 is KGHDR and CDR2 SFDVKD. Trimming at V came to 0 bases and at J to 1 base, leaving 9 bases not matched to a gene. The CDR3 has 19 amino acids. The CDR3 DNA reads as TGTGCCACCAGTGATTTGCACGTCACGGGGACAGGGAACACCGGGGAGCTGTTTTTT. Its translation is CATSDLHVTGTGNTGELFF.

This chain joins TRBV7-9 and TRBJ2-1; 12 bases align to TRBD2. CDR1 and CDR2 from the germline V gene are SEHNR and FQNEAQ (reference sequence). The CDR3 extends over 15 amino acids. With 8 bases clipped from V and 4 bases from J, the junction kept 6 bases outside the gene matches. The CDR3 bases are TGTGCCAGCTCCTCTAGCGGGGGGGCTTACAATGAGCAGTTCTTC. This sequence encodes CASSSSGGAYNEQFF.

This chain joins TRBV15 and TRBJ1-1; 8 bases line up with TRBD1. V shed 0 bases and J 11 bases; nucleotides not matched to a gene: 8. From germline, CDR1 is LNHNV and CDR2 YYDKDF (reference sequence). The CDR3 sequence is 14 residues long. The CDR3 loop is CATSREGNRGLAFF. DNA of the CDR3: TGTGCCACCAGCAGAGAGGGAAACAGGGGGTTGGCTTTCTTT.

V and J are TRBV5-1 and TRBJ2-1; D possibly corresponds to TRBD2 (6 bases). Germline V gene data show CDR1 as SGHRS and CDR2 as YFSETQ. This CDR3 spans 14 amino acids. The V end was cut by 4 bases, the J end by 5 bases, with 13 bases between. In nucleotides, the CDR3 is TGCGCCAGCAGCATCTTAGCGGAGCACAATGAGCAGTTCTTC. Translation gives CASSILAEHNEQFF.

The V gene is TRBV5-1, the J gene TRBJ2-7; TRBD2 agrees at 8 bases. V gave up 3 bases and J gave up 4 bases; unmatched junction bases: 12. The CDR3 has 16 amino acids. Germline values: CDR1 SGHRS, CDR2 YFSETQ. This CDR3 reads CASSSQAGEKRYEQYF. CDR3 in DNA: TGCGCCAGCAGCTCCCAAGCGGGAGAGAAACGATACGAGCAGTACTTC.